These 25 T cell receptor beta chains came from one sample sequenced in a study of Graves' ophthalmopathy and Graves' hyperthyroidism. The study amplified TCR beta CDR3 regions using RNA transcripts. HTBI-primed RT-PCR formed the first round, and a multiplex PCR formed the second. TCRdb called the multiplex PCR reads again in MiXCR, with one record for every CDR3 protein. The repertoire holds almost 400,000 distinct CDR3 sequences, with 15% to 20% as singletons. The sequenced sample consisted of peripheral blood. Receptor source: a woman aged 18-29 years with Graves' ophthalmopathy.

This clonotype was seen at least ten times. The chain carries TRBV28 and TRBJ1-1; maybe TRBD1 (5 bases). Germline V gives CDR1 MDHEN, CDR2 SYDVKM. This CDR3 comprises 12 residues. Deletions cut 9 bases from V and 3 bases from J, with 11 bases between. CDR3 DNA sequence: TGTGCCAGTAGGGACGAGGACACTGAAGCTTTCTTT. This translates into CASRDEDTEAFF.

In this sample, this clonotype turned up many times. The chain is built from TRBV7-2 and TRBJ1-1; D remains ambiguous. Trimming removed 1 base at V and 1 base at J, with 10 bases between. The CDR3 totals 15 residues. Germline CDR1 and CDR2: SGHTA and FQGNSA. CDR3 residues: CASSLVRVKNTEAFF. CDR3 coding DNA: TGTGCCAGCAGCTTAGTCCGAGTGAAGAACACTGAAGCTTTCTTT.

In this sample, this clonotype turned up many times. The CDR3 coding sequence is TGTGCCTGGGACTCGGGACTTCTCTACGAGCAGTACTTC. This codes for CAWDSGLLYEQYF. The chain employs TRBV30 and TRBJ2-7, with a tentative D call TRBD2 (6 bases). V was trimmed by 5 bases and J by 3 bases, leaving 14 bases between them. Germline V CDR1 and CDR2: GTSNPN, SVGIG (reference sequence). This CDR3 has 13 residues.

This clonotype was found many times. The gene calls are TRBV28 and TRBJ1-5; D remains ambiguous. V was clipped by 3 bases and J by 5 bases, with 11 bases between them. This CDR3 comprises 14 residues. Germline CDR1 reads MDHEN; CDR2 reads SYDVKM. The chain's CDR3 is CASSFPGGDQPQHF. The CDR3, as DNA: TGTGCCAGCAGTTTTCCAGGCGGGGATCAGCCCCAGCATTTT. Together with reference TRBV28 and TRBJ1-5, the CDR3 gives the full variable domain: DVKVTQSSRYLVKRTGEKVFLECVQDMDHENMFWYRQDPGLGLRLIYFSYDVKMKEKGDIPEGYSVSREKKERFSLILESASTNQTSMYLCASSFPGGDQPQHFGDGTRLSIL.

This clonotype was detected many times. The gene calls are TRBV6-4 and TRBJ1-6, with D possibly being TRBD1 (5 bases). The CDR3 is 18 residues long. Germline assignment: CDR1 MRHNA and CDR2 SNTAGT. V was pared by 4 bases and J by 1 base, with 17 bases between. The CDR3 bases are TGTGCCAGCAGTGCCCTCGGGGCACCGCTATCCTATAATTCACCCCTCCACTTT. Amino acids: CASSALGAPLSYNSPLHF.

Ten or more counts support this clonotype. The gene calls are TRBV28 and TRBJ2-7, with 7 bases matching TRBD2. V shed 4 bases, J shed 3 bases, and the junction held 9 bases outside the gene matches. From germline, CDR1 is MDHEN and CDR2 SYDVKM. This CDR3 comprises 15 residues. CDR3 DNA: TGTGCCAGCAGTTCAGGACTAGTTCGATACTACGAGCAGTACTTC. Translating it yields CASSSGLVRYYEQYF. Complete variable domain (other parts from reference TRBV28 and TRBJ2-7): DVKVTQSSRYLVKRTGEKVFLECVQDMDHENMFWYRQDPGLGLRLIYFSYDVKMKEKGDIPEGYSVSREKKERFSLILESASTNQTSMYLCASSSGLVRYYEQYFGPGTRLTVT.

A note on this clonotype: A much larger clone differs from this one at a single base, so this may be a read error. The chain couples TRBV7-6 to TRBJ1-6; D gene unclear. This CDR3 spans 13 amino acids. From germline, CDR1 is SGHVS and CDR2 FNYEAQ. The CDR3 DNA reads as TGTGCCAGCAGCCCAAGAGCGAATTCACCCTTCCACTTT. Translating gives CASSPRANSPFHF.

This clonotype showed up many times. The chain carries TRBV6-5 and TRBJ1-2, with D uncertain. The CDR3 consists of 13 residues. The V gene's germline CDR1 is MNHEY and CDR2 SVGAGI. The germline V and J ends were trimmed by 9 bases and 8 bases, with 19 bases remaining between them. The CDR3 DNA follows: TGTGCCAGGAATCGGCGGGTTCCCAGGGGCTACACCTTC. Protein: CARNRRVPRGYTF.

This clonotype was picked up many times. V usage is TRBV20-1 and J usage is TRBJ1-1; tentatively, D is TRBD1 (6 bases). Trimming cost V 3 bases and J 0 bases, with 14 bases left between them. The V gene's germline CDR1 is DFQATT and CDR2 SNEGSKA (reference sequence). This CDR3 is 15 amino acids long. Here the CDR3 reads CSARGQGWMNTEAFF. The CDR3 bases are TGCAGTGCTAGGGGGCAGGGGTGGATGAACACTGAAGCTTTCTTT.

There are many counts of this clonotype. The V gene is TRBV7-2, the J gene TRBJ1-2, with 9 positions matching TRBD1. Trimming removed 7 bases from V and 9 bases from J; junction bases left unmatched: 12. CDR3 length: 14 amino acids. Germline V gene data show CDR1 as SGHTA and CDR2 as FQGNSA. CDR3 nucleotide sequence: TGTGCCAGCAACTCAAACCGGGACAGGGAGCGCTACACCTTC. As protein: CASNSNRDRERYTF. The variable domain in full, with the rest retrieved from reference TRBV7-2 and TRBJ1-2, is GAGVSQSPSNKVTEKGKDVELRCDPISGHTALYWYRQSLGQGLEFLIYFQGNSAPDKSGLPSDRFSAERTGGSVSTLTIQRTQQEDSAVYLCASNSNRDRERYTFGSGTRLTVV.

Ten or more counts support this clonotype. The chain recombines TRBV5-6 with TRBJ1-1; TRBD1 aligns across 9 bases. CDR3 length: 14 amino acids. The germline gives CDR1 SGHDT, CDR2 YYEEEE. The trim removed 6 bases at V and 5 bases at J, leaving 8 bases unmatched. CDR3 coding DNA: TGTGCCAGCATCTTACAGGGGGCGCAAACTGAAGCTTTCTTT. Translation gives CASILQGAQTEAFF.

The chain uses TRBV19 and TRBJ1-2, with D unclear. Germline values: CDR1 LNHDA, CDR2 SQIVND (reference sequence). The CDR3 is 14 residues long. With 5 bases removed from V and 0 bases from J, the gap between germline ends came to 10 bases. CDR3 DNA sequence: TGTGCCAGTAGTCTGGTTCGGGCTAACTATGGCTACACCTTC. Amino acids: CASSLVRANYGYTF.

This clonotype was counted ten times or more. The chain joins TRBV28 to TRBJ1-3; D gene uncertain. CDR3 length: 15 residues. From germline, CDR1 is MDHEN and CDR2 SYDVKM. V was shortened by 2 bases and J by 4 bases, with 12 bases between the two germline ends. CDR3 bases: TGTGCCAGCAGTTTAAGCGTACAGAGCGGAAACACCATATATTTT. It translates to CASSLSVQSGNTIYF.

This clonotype was seen only a few times. This chain uses TRBV11-2 with TRBJ2-7, with D possibly TRBD2 on 6 matching bases. CDR1 SGHAT and CDR2 FQNNGV come from the germline V gene. The CDR3 sequence is 17 residues long. The ends were cut back, 5 bases at V and 5 bases at J, with 25 bases in the middle. The CDR3 DNA follows: TGTGCCAGCAGCCGAAACGGAGCGCGGCTAGCGATAAACGAGCAGTACTTC. Translation: CASSRNGARLAINEQYF. The full variable domain, its missing parts supplied by reference TRBV11-2 and TRBJ2-7, is EAGVAQSPRYKIIEKRQSVAFWCNPISGHATLYWYQQILGQGPKLLIQFQNNGVVDDSQLPKDRFSAERLKGVDSTLKIQPAKLEDSAVYLCASSRNGARLAINEQYFGPGTRLTVT.

This clonotype was recorded at least ten times. V gene TRBV28 combines with J gene TRBJ1-2; D gene ambiguous. From germline, CDR1 is MDHEN and CDR2 SYDVKM. V gave up 6 bases and J gave up 2 bases, with 13 bases separating them. This CDR3 is built from 14 residues. The CDR3 nucleotides read TGTGCCAGCAGCACCTTTGGGCAGAACTATGGCTACACCTTC. Protein sequence: CASSTFGQNYGYTF.

This clonotype was seen at least ten times. The rearrangement links TRBV6-2 or TRBV6-3 to TRBJ1-2; D ambiguous. The germline CDR1 and CDR2 sequences are MNHEY and SVGEGT. The germline V and J ends were trimmed by 6 bases and 3 bases, with 11 bases remaining between them. The CDR3 is made up of 13 amino acids. The CDR3 region is CASRSPRDYGYTF. The CDR3 DNA follows: TGTGCCAGCAGGTCCCCTCGGGACTATGGCTACACCTTC.

In this sample, this clonotype turned up many times. Mismatch with germline at one junction end may stem from a read error. The genes are TRBV20-1 and TRBJ1-2; the match to TRBD1 covers 9 bases. The V gene's germline CDR1 is DFQATT and CDR2 SNEGSKA (reference sequence). The CDR3 covers 17 residues. CDR3 protein: CSATQLGQGPSNYGHTF. The CDR3 coding sequence is TGCAGTGCTACCCAACTCGGACAGGGGCCCTCAAACTATGGCCACACCTTC.

This clonotype was counted at least ten times. This chain joins TRBV14 and TRBJ2-5; 8 bases line up with TRBD1. The CDR3 spans 14 residues. Germline V gene lookup returns CDR1 SGHDN and CDR2 FVKESK. The junction had 3 bases not matched to a gene; V was cut back by 5 bases and J by 1 base. The CDR3 DNA reads TGTGCCAGCAGCAACGGACAGGGCCAAGAGACCCAGTACTTC. Amino acids: CASSNGQGQETQYF.

The J gene is TRBJ1-5, the V gene TRBV9; 12 bases are a match to TRBD1. The junction had 8 bases not matched to a gene; V was cut back by 3 bases and J by 4 bases. CDR3 length equals 17 residues. Germline V CDR1 and CDR2: SGDLS, YYNGEE. The CDR3 sequence is CASSAGDRGPWNQPQHF. CDR3 coding DNA: TGTGCCAGCAGCGCGGGGGACAGGGGGCCTTGGAATCAGCCCCAGCATTTT.

This clonotype was found many times. V gene TRBV20-1 combines with J gene TRBJ1-1; 10 bases map to TRBD1. The germline V gene has CDR1 DFQATT and CDR2 SNEGSKA (reference sequence). The CDR3 covers 12 residues. The V gene end was trimmed by 6 bases and the J gene end by 8 bases; junction bases not matched to a gene: 6. The CDR3, as DNA: TGCAGTGCCCCGGGACAGGGGAGCGAAGCTTTCTTT. This codes for CSAPGQGSEAFF.

At least ten counts were recorded for this clonotype. The chain links TRBV7-8 to TRBJ1-5; tentatively, D is TRBD1 (5 bases). The germline gives CDR1 SGHVS, CDR2 FQNEAQ. This CDR3 region has 15 residues. Trimming shortened V by 5 bases and J by 1 base, and 12 bases separated the two germline ends. CDR3 in DNA: TGTGCCAGCAGCCTGGGGCTACCCAGCAATCAGCCCCAGCATTTT. Translation gives CASSLGLPSNQPQHF.

This clonotype appeared many times. The CDR3: CASTLLKKTGRETQYF. CDR3 DNA sequence: TGTGCCAGCACCCTCCTGAAAAAGACAGGGAGGGAGACCCAGTACTTC. This sequence joins TRBV28 and TRBJ2-5; TRBD1 is a possible D gene (7 bases). CDR1 is MDHEN and CDR2 is SYDVKM in the germline V gene. Trimming removed 7 bases at V and 5 bases at J, with 23 bases between. The CDR3 spans 16 residues.

The V call is TRBV20-1, the J call TRBJ2-7; D is perhaps TRBD1 (5 bases). Trimming left V 2 bases short and J 4 bases short, with 9 bases between. CDR1 is DFQATT and CDR2 is SNEGSKA in the germline V gene (reference sequence). The CDR3 spans 12 residues. The CDR3, as DNA: TGCAGTGCTAGAAAGACAGTTTACGAGCAGTACTTC. Translated: CSARKTVYEQYF.

At least ten counts were recorded for this clonotype. The V call is TRBV6-5, the J call TRBJ2-7; tentatively, D is TRBD1 or TRBD2 (5 bases each). The CDR3 loop spans 15 amino acids. Germline assignment: CDR1 MNHEY and CDR2 SVGAGI. Between the trimmed V and J ends, which lost 1 base and 3 bases, there was a span of 13 bases. DNA for the CDR3: TGTGCCAGCAGTTACTGGGACGGGCCCAACTACGAGCAGTACTTC. It encodes CASSYWDGPNYEQYF.

The table lists this clonotype with many counts. The chain uses TRBV11-2 and TRBJ2-2; no clear D. Germline assignment: CDR1 SGHAT and CDR2 FQNNGV. V was pared by 6 bases and J by 1 base, with 15 bases between. The CDR3 is 16 amino acids. CDR3 DNA: TGTGCCAGCAGTAAAGTACCGATCCGGAACACCGGGGAGCTGTTTTTT. Its protein is CASSKVPIRNTGELFF.